This T cell receptor (beta chain) is drawn from a study of blood T cell repertoires in COVID-19. The table came from immunoSEQ multiplex PCR; TCRdb's copy has only in-frame clones and leaves some out. The repertoire holds approximately 250,000 clones, roughly 88% seen once, with 0.95% to 1.5% in the top ten. The CDR3 totals 17 residues. V shed 4 bases and J 0 bases; nucleotides not matched to a gene: 8. Germline V gene lookup returns CDR1 SGDLS and CDR2 YYNGEE. The age range of participants was 18 to 89 years, with residence in about two dozen US areas. Participant reports of clinical history set cohort assignment.

Material: PBMCs or T cells enriched from blood (not recorded which). The J gene is TRBJ1-5, the V gene TRBV9, with 9 bases fitting TRBD1. The sequence came from a middle-aged woman with acute COVID-19. The CDR3 sequence: CASSLEGTGNSNQPQHF. CDR3 nucleotides: TGTGCCAGCAGCCTAGAGGGGACAGGGAATAGCAATCAGCCCCAGCATTTT. Full variable domain (rest looked up from reference TRBV9 and TRBJ1-5): DSGVTQTPKHLITATGQRVTLRCSPRSGDLSVYWYQQSLDQGLQFLIQYYNGEERAKGNILERFSAQQFPDLHSELNLSSLELGDSALYFCASSLEGTGNSNQPQHFGDGTRLSIL.